This entry is about one TCR beta chain. Sequenced by immunoSEQ multiplex PCR; TCRdb stores in-frame clones only, minus some. The data hold approximately 56,000 clones, with 82% observed a single time. This CDR3 has 15 residues. Per the germline V gene, CDR1 is LGHNA and CDR2 is YNFKEQ. The V segment lost 0 bases and the J segment 4 bases; nucleotides outside the gene matches: 2. This sample was taken from a study of identifying expanded T cells in peripheral blood. The sample comprised blood. This clonotype was sampled from a person aged 18-70 years in good health. V gene TRBV4-2 combines with J gene TRBJ2-3, with TRBD2 identical over 9 bases. The CDR3 bases are TGTGCCAGCAGCCAAGATGCGGGGGGGCCAGATACGCAGTATTTT. Translation: CASSQDAGGPDTQYF.